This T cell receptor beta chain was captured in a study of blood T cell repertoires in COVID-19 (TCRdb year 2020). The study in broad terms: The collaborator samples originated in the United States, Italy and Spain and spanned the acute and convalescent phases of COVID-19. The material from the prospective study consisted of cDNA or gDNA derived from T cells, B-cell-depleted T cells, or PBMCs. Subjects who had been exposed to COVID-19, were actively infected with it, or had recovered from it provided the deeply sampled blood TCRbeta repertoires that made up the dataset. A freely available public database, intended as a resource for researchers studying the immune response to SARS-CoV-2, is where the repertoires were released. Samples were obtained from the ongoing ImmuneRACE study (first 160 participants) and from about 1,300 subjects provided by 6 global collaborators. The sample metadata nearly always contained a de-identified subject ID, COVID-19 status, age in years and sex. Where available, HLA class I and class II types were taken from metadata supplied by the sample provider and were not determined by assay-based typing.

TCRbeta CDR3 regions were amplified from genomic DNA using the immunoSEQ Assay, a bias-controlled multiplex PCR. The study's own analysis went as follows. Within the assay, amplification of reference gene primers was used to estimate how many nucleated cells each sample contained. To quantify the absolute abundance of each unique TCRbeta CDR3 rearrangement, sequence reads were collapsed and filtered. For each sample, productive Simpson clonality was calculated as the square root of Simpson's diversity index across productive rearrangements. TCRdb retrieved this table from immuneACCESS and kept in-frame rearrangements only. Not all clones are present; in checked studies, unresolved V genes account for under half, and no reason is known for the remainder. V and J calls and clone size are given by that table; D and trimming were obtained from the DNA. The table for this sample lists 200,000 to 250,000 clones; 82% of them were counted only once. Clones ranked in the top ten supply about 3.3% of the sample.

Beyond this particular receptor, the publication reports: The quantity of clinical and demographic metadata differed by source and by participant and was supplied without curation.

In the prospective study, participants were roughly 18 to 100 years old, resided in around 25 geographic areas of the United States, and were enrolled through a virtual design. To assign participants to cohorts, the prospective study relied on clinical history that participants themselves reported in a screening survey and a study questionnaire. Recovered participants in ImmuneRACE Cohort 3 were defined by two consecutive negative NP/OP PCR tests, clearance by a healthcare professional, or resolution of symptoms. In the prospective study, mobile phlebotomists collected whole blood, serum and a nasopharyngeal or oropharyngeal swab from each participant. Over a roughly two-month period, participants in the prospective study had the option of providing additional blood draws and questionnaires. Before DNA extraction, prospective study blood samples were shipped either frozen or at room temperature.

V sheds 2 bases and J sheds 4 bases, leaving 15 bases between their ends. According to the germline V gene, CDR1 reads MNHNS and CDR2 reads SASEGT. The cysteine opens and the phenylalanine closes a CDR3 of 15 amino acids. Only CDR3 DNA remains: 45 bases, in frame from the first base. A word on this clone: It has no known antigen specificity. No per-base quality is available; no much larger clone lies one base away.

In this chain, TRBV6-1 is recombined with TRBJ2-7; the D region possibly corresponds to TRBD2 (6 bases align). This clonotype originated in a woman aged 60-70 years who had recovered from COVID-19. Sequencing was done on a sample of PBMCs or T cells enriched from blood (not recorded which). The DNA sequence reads TGTGCCAGCAGTGAATGGAGGGAGACGAGGTACGAGCAGTACTTC. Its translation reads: CASSEWRETRYEQYF.